One and the same sample provided the 26 T cell receptor beta chains below, sequenced in a study of human T cells and chemical hapten exposure. TCRdb recomputed calls from the RACE reads with MiXCR, one row per CDR3 protein. This table holds 65,000 to 90,000 distinct CDR3 sequences, 11% to 15% found once. Time point noted: pre-sensitization, week 0. Regarding treatment: therapeutic diphenylcyclopropenone sensitization with weekly scalp DPC. The source material was whole blood, sampled in connection with sensitization to the hapten diphenylcyclopropenone (DPC). These TCRs come from a woman aged 45-65 years with alopecia areata. Some clones in this sample may be carry-over from other donors' samples.

This clonotype appeared many times. V gene TRBV14 combines with J gene TRBJ2-1; D perhaps matches TRBD2 (6 bases). From germline, CDR1 is SGHDN and CDR2 FVKESK. The CDR3 totals 18 residues. V shed 4 bases and J shed 7 bases, with 26 bases lying between them. CDR3 protein: CASSPSFLGSGKGNEQFF. In DNA form, the CDR3 reads TGTGCCAGCAGCCCCTCATTTCTCGGTAGCGGTAAAGGAAATGAGCAGTTCTTC.

This clonotype turned up a few times. V and J are TRBV28 and TRBJ2-3; 8 nucleotides agree with TRBD2. This CDR3 spans 15 amino acids. Germline trimming cut 5 bases from V and 3 bases from J; bases unmatched to any gene: 7. The germline CDR1 and CDR2 sequences are MDHEN and SYDVKM. CDR3 loop: CASSPDGLATDTQYF. The DNA of the CDR3 is TGTGCCAGCAGTCCGGACGGACTAGCTACAGATACGCAGTATTTT.

This clonotype was observed a handful of times. The chain is built from TRBV30 and TRBJ2-1; 10 bases map to TRBD1. CDR3 size: 14 residues. The germline gives CDR1 GTSNPN, CDR2 SVGIG (reference sequence). V lost 2 bases and J lost 6; bases outside the gene matches: 4. The CDR3 is CAWSHGQGVNEQFF. In DNA form, the CDR3 reads TGTGCCTGGAGTCATGGACAGGGGGTCAATGAGCAGTTCTTC.

Sample share makes this clonotype medium-sized (0.01 to 0.1%). V usage is TRBV2 and J usage is TRBJ2-1; TRBD2 matches 7 bases. The junction had 7 bases not matched to a gene; V was cut back by 5 bases and J by 9 bases. The CDR3 is 13 amino acids. Germline V gives CDR1 SNHLY, CDR2 FYNNEI. CDR3 protein: CASSWSGKGEQFF. The DNA for the CDR3 is TGTGCCAGCAGTTGGAGCGGGAAGGGTGAGCAGTTCTTC.

This clonotype was seen many times. The chain is built from TRBV14 and TRBJ2-3; 8 bases line up with TRBD2. CDR1 is SGHDN, CDR2 FVKESK, per germline. The V segment lost 3 bases and the J segment 2 bases; nucleotides outside the gene matches: 10. The CDR3 consists of 17 residues. The DNA for the CDR3 is TGTGCCAGCAGCCATGGAGTTAGCGGGAAGGTCACAGATACGCAGTATTTT. Residues: CASSHGVSGKVTDTQYF.

This clonotype has a handful of counts. The chain combines TRBV12-3 or TRBV12-4 with TRBJ1-5; tentative D call: TRBD1 (6 bases). The V end was cut by 5 bases, the J end by 0 bases, with 14 bases between. This CDR3 spans 16 amino acids. CDR3 nucleotide sequence: TGTGCCAGCAGTCATGGGACACCGAATAGCAATCAGCCCCAGCATTTT. Residues: CASSHGTPNSNQPQHF.

The chain uses TRBV6-1 and TRBJ2-1; D is undetermined. CDR3 length equals 12 residues. V was pared by 2 bases and J by 15 bases, with 14 bases between. The germline gives CDR1 MNHNS, CDR2 SASEGT. Here the CDR3 reads CASSELVGWRFF. For the CDR3, the DNA is TGTGCCAGCAGTGAATTAGTGGGCTGGCGGTTCTTC.

The CDR3 reads CASSSSSGPNTGELFF. DNA for the CDR3: TGTGCCAGCAGCTCATCTAGCGGGCCGAACACCGGGGAGCTGTTTTTT. This chain uses TRBV11-2 with TRBJ2-2; 8 positions agree with TRBD2. CDR3 length equals 16 residues. Trimming removed 4 bases from V and 0 bases from J; junction bases left unmatched: 4. CDR1 is SGHAT and CDR2 is FQNNGV in the germline V gene.

The chain joins TRBV11-3 to TRBJ2-3; TRBD2 matches at 9 bases. The CDR3 covers 16 residues. V lost 5 bases and J lost 0; bases outside the gene matches: 6. Looked up from germline, CDR1 is SGHNT and CDR2 is YENEEA. CDR3 sequence: CASSPLAGSSTDTQYF. CDR3 nucleotide sequence: TGTGCCAGCAGCCCACTAGCGGGTTCTAGCACAGATACGCAGTATTTT.

This clonotype was counted between two and nine times. The CDR3: CSAGRSSYNEQFF. The DNA of the CDR3 is TGCAGTGCAGGGCGGAGCTCCTACAATGAGCAGTTCTTC. The chain joins TRBV20-1 to TRBJ2-1; unclear D gene. Trimming stripped 6 bases from V and 0 bases from J, with 9 bases between. There are 13 residues in the CDR3. Germline CDR1 reads DFQATT; CDR2 reads SNEGSKA (reference sequence).

This clonotype was counted at least ten times. The genes are TRBV11-2 and TRBJ1-6; the match to TRBD1 covers 7 bases. Germline V gene lookup returns CDR1 SGHAT and CDR2 FQNNGV. The V segment lost 5 bases and the J segment 5 bases; nucleotides outside the gene matches: 9. CDR3 length: 16 amino acids. CDR3 residues: CASSQPTGVHNSPLHF. The CDR3 bases are TGTGCCAGCAGCCAGCCTACAGGGGTCCATAATTCACCCCTCCACTTT. Full variable domain (rest looked up from reference TRBV11-2 and TRBJ1-6): EAGVAQSPRYKIIEKRQSVAFWCNPISGHATLYWYQQILGQGPKLLIQFQNNGVVDDSQLPKDRFSAERLKGVDSTLKIQPAKLEDSAVYLCASSQPTGVHNSPLHFGNGTRLTVT.

This rearrangement joins TRBV30 to TRBJ1-4, with TRBD1 matching 7 bases. The CDR3 runs 15 residues. V was pared by 1 base and J by 7 bases, with 9 bases of the junction left unmatched. Germline CDR1 GTSNPN, CDR2 SVGIG (reference sequence). CDR3 DNA sequence: TGTGCCTGGAGTGGAGACAACCACAGGGGTGAAAAACTGTTTTTT. It specifies CAWSGDNHRGEKLFF.

This clonotype appeared a few times. The rearrangement joins TRBV20-1 to TRBJ2-5, with a possible D match to TRBD1 (5 bases). CDR1 and CDR2 from the germline V gene are DFQATT and SNEGSKA (reference sequence). This CDR3 is built from 15 residues. The ends were cut back, 3 bases at V and 5 bases at J, with 19 bases in the middle. CDR3: CSASGAVSRMETQYF. The CDR3, as DNA: TGCAGTGCTAGTGGGGCGGTATCGCGTATGGAGACCCAGTACTTC.

This sequence joins TRBV28 and TRBJ1-2; 7 nucleotides align to TRBD1. The V and J ends lost 5 bases and 1 base, in that order; junction bases with no gene match: 7. Germline V gene lookup returns CDR1 MDHEN and CDR2 SYDVKM. There are 15 residues in the CDR3. For the CDR3, the DNA is TGTGCCAGCAGTCGCGACAGGGATCATAACTATGGCTACACCTTC. Translation gives CASSRDRDHNYGYTF.

This chain uses TRBV20-1 with TRBJ2-5; perhaps TRBD2 as D (5 bases). This CDR3 has 12 residues. V lost 5 bases and J 3 bases, leaving 10 bases between the germline ends. The germline CDR1 and CDR2 sequences are DFQATT and SNEGSKA (reference sequence). The CDR3 coding sequence is TGCAGTGCTCCCCCCGGGGAAGAGACCCAGTACTTC. This sequence encodes CSAPPGEETQYF.

This clonotype was seen more than once but under ten times. The rearrangement uses TRBV7-2 and TRBJ2-5, with D tentatively TRBD2 (5 bases). Germline V gene sequence: CDR1 SGHTA, CDR2 FQGNSA. Trimming pared 6 bases from V and 2 bases from J, leaving 16 bases between. This CDR3 comprises 15 residues. This CDR3 reads CASRRAGAAQETQYF. CDR3 DNA: TGTGCCAGCAGGAGGGCAGGAGCAGCACAAGAGACCCAGTACTTC.

The sample holds a few counts of this clonotype. CDR3: CAIGLESDTQYF. As DNA, the CDR3 is TGTGCCATCGGGTTAGAGTCCGATACGCAGTATTTT. The chain couples TRBV10-3 to TRBJ2-3; D uncertain. CDR3 length: 12 residues. The V end lost 8 bases, the J end lost 6 bases, and 12 bases lay between the germline ends. Germline values: CDR1 ENHRY, CDR2 SYGVKD.

This clonotype showed up just a few times. The rearrangement uses TRBV10-3 and TRBJ1-1; D might be TRBD1 (6 bases). V lost 6 bases to trimming and J lost 10 bases, with 18 bases between them. Germline V gene sequence: CDR1 ENHRY, CDR2 SYGVKD. The CDR3 sequence is 13 residues long. In DNA, the CDR3 is TGTGCCATCAGGGGGGGACATGTAGGGGCAGCTTTCTTT. Translating gives CAIRGGHVGAAFF.

The J gene is TRBJ2-7, the V gene TRBV11-3, with 7 nucleotides matching TRBD1. CDR3 length equals 15 residues. From germline, CDR1 is SGHNT and CDR2 YENEEA. With V trimmed by 2 bases and J by 5 bases, 9 bases remained unmatched. CDR3 sequence: CASSLLTGYNNEQYF. DNA of the CDR3: TGTGCCAGCAGCTTACTGACAGGGTATAACAACGAGCAGTACTTC.

This chain connects TRBV11-2 to TRBJ1-5, with no clear D. CDR1 is SGHAT, CDR2 FQNNGV, per germline. V gave up 0 bases and J gave up 6 bases, with 6 bases separating them. This CDR3 comprises 13 residues. The CDR3 coding sequence is TGTGCCAGCAGCTTAGAATGGGGTCAGCCCCAGCATTTT. Protein sequence: CASSLEWGQPQHF.

J is TRBJ2-3 and V is TRBV7-9; the match to TRBD2 covers 11 bases. Germline lookup yields CDR1 SEHNR and CDR2 FQNEAQ (reference sequence). V was clipped by 4 bases and J by 0 bases; unmatched bases: 9. The CDR3 runs to 18 residues. CDR3 residues: CASSWKPGTSGSTDTQYF. CDR3 in DNA: TGTGCCAGCAGCTGGAAACCCGGGACTAGCGGAAGCACAGATACGCAGTATTTT.

This clonotype showed up many times. The chain has TRBV24-1 and TRBJ2-3; a possible D gene is TRBD2 (5 bases). This CDR3 region has 15 residues. V shed 2 bases and J shed 1 base, with 9 bases lying between them. Germline V gene data show CDR1 as KGHDR and CDR2 as SFDVKD. The CDR3 reads CATSDYMEGTDTQYF. DNA for the CDR3: TGTGCCACCAGTGATTATATGGAGGGCACAGATACGCAGTATTTT.

V and J are TRBV29-1 and TRBJ2-2; 7 bases are shared with TRBD1. V shed 4 bases and J 1 base; nucleotides not matched to a gene: 3. Germline CDR1 is SQVTM and CDR2 is ANQGSEA. The CDR3 has 14 residues. The CDR3 DNA follows: TGCAGCGTTGCCCAGGGGGTGAACACCGGGGAGCTGTTTTTT. Its translation: CSVAQGVNTGELFF.

This clonotype was detected many times. V gene TRBV6-6 combines with J gene TRBJ1-5; tentative D call: TRBD1 (5 bases). Germline-derived CDR1 and CDR2 are MNHNY and SVGAGI (reference sequence). Trimming left V 3 bases short and J 1 base short, with 13 bases between. This CDR3 has 16 residues. CDR3 sequence: CASSYQVGASNQPQHF. CDR3 sequence (DNA): TGTGCCAGCAGTTATCAGGTAGGGGCCAGCAATCAGCCCCAGCATTTT.

This clonotype showed up just a few times. The V call is TRBV18, the J call TRBJ2-7, with D possibly TRBD2 on 7 matching bases. The CDR3 loop spans 16 amino acids. The germline V gene encodes CDR1 KGHSH and CDR2 LQKENI. V was cut by 0 bases and J by 6 bases, with 18 bases left in between. This chain's CDR3 is CASSPPLGAGVSEQYF. CDR3 coding DNA: TGTGCCAGCTCACCACCGTTGGGGGCGGGAGTATCCGAGCAGTACTTC.

This clonotype has just a few counts. V usage is TRBV20-1 and J usage is TRBJ2-2; 10 bases are shared with TRBD2. V shed 2 bases, J shed 0 bases, and the junction held 9 bases outside the gene matches. The CDR3 is 18 residues long. Per the germline V gene, CDR1 is DFQATT and CDR2 is SNEGSKA (reference sequence). CDR3 in amino acids: CSARIQREGDANTGELFF. CDR3 in DNA: TGCAGTGCTAGAATCCAGCGGGAGGGCGACGCGAACACCGGGGAGCTGTTTTTT.